This note documents a single T cell receptor (beta chain) sequence. Replicate PCRs for sorted subsets used around 190 ng DNA; this equaled 33,000 or so T cell genomes. Produced via immunoSEQ multiplex PCR; TCRdb's table is partial and in-frame only. This sample has 2.5 million or so clones, with approximately 90% found just once. The data derive from a study of shared clonotypes between healthy human individuals. The length of the CDR3 is 15 residues. The V gene end was trimmed by 3 bases and the J gene end by 5 bases; junction bases not matched to a gene: 9. Looked up from germline, CDR1 is SGHDT and CDR2 is YYEEEE.

The sequencing input was naive CD4+ T cells sorted from blood. Subset reported: CD45RA+ positively selected. The chain has TRBV5-6 and TRBJ2-7; the match to TRBD1 covers 9 bases. The sequence was collected from a man younger than 35 in good health. The DNA of the CDR3 is TGTGCCAGCAGCTATAAACGGACAGGGGCCCACGAGCAGTACTTC. Protein: CASSYKRTGAHEQYF.